This T cell receptor beta chain was sequenced for a study of CD8+ T cells in alopecia areata. Study details: Patients in the treated group were given tofacitinib by mouth, 5 to 10 mg twice a day.

The CDR3 is 14 residues long. Germline CDR1 reads MNHEY; CDR2 reads SMNVEV (reference sequence). Trimming stripped 6 bases from V and 0 bases from J, with 12 bases between. Punch biopsies of lesional scalp, plus peripheral blood, were taken from alopecia areata patients. Sorting of CD4+ and CD8+ T cells was performed on PBMCs. The study, taken as a whole, reports: Affected lesional scalp, above all in alopecia totalis/universalis, was more clonal than normal scalp.

On this clone itself: Its antigen remains unknown.

Extracted RNA was reverse transcribed into cDNA, the sequencing template. Here immunoSEQ multiplex PCR was the method, and the copy in TCRdb shows in-frame clones only, minus some. The table includes 170,000 or so clones, 59% detected once. The chain links TRBV27 to TRBJ2-7, with D perhaps matching TRBD1 (6 bases). The source of this sequence is a human donor with alopecia areata. Specimen: CD4+ T cells sorted from blood, collected at week 0. CDR3 protein: CASRRDMSSYEQYF. The CDR3 DNA sequence: TGTGCCAGCAGAAGGGACATGAGCTCCTACGAGCAGTACTTC.